These 22 T cell receptor beta chains originate from one sample sequenced in a study of Ad26.COV2.S vaccination and SARS-CoV-2 variants. Treatment here: around 19 received Ad26.COV2.S at low or high dose, single or two shots; 5 received placebo; per-sample allocation not given. Samples came from day 63 after the first vaccine or placebo injection. Repertoires were generated with immunoSEQ multiplex PCR, while TCRdb's copy carries only in-frame clones and drops some. The data show roughly 350,000 clones, 88% seen once. Specimen: peripheral blood, collected in a trial of Ad26.COV2.S vaccine versus placebo. These receptor sequences come from a person aged 18 to 65 who received the Ad26.COV2.S COVID-19 vaccine or a placebo.

The chain recombines TRBV27 with TRBJ1-5; D possibly corresponds to TRBD1 (5 bases). In germline, CDR1 is MNHEY, CDR2 SMNVEV (reference sequence). CDR3 length: 16 amino acids. The V and J ends lost 7 bases and 6 bases respectively, with 22 bases between them. The CDR3 DNA is TGTGCCAGCACCTCAACCGGGACCGTCGCTGTTCAGCCCCAGCATTTT. Translation: CASTSTGTVAVQPQHF.

The gene calls are TRBV7-2 and TRBJ1-5, with a weak D call TRBD1 (5 bases). V lost 1 base and J 3 bases, leaving 7 bases between the germline ends. CDR1 and CDR2 (germline): SGHTA, FQGNSA. This CDR3 is 14 amino acids long. The CDR3 is CASSLGQINQPQHF. CDR3 in DNA: TGTGCCAGCAGCTTAGGACAGATCAATCAGCCCCAGCATTTT.

The chain employs TRBV7-2 and TRBJ2-5; either TRBD1 or TRBD2 may fit D (5 bases each). CDR1 is SGHTA, CDR2 FQGNSA, per germline. The CDR3 runs 15 residues. Trimming left V 3 bases short and J 5 bases short, with 16 bases between. The CDR3 region is CASSFTGAMSETQYF. DNA of the CDR3: TGTGCCAGCAGCTTCACCGGGGCCATGAGCGAGACCCAGTACTTC.

The chain uses TRBV7-8 and TRBJ1-6; D call uncertain. V dropped 5 bases and J dropped 8 bases, with 16 bases sitting between them. This CDR3 has 15 residues. Per the germline V gene, CDR1 is SGHVS and CDR2 is FQNEAQ. This CDR3 reads CASSPRVGGDSPLHF. In nucleotides, the CDR3 is TGTGCCAGCAGCCCCCGTGTAGGAGGAGATTCACCCCTCCACTTT.

This clone was picked up one time. In DNA form, the CDR3 reads TGTGCCAGCAGTCGGACAGGGAAAGGCTACACCTTC. This encodes CASSRTGKGYTF. The chain recombines TRBV3-1 (or the pseudogene TRBV3-2) with TRBJ1-2, with TRBD1 identical over 8 bases. The J segment lost 8 bases and the V segment lost 6 bases, leaving 5 bases of the junction unmatched. CDR1 is LGHDT and CDR2 is YNNKEL in the germline V gene (reference sequence). The CDR3 consists of 12 residues.

This clone was picked up a small number of times. The chain recombines TRBV5-4 with TRBJ1-5; TRBD1 matches at 7 bases. V trimming: 7 bases; J trimming: 2 bases; junction bases outside the gene matches: 15. The CDR3 length is 17 residues. The germline gives CDR1 SGHNT, CDR2 YYREEE (reference sequence). CDR3 region: CASGPLQGKSGNQPQHF. In DNA form, the CDR3 reads TGTGCCAGCGGTCCATTACAGGGGAAATCGGGCAATCAGCCCCAGCATTTT.

The chain has TRBV7-9 and TRBJ2-2; D uncertain. Germline V gene data show CDR1 as SEHNR and CDR2 as FQNEAQ (reference sequence). Between the trimmed V and J ends, which lost 8 bases and 2 bases, there was a span of 12 bases. This CDR3 contains 14 residues. DNA for the CDR3: TGTGCCAGCTACCGGCAGAGTAACACCGGGGAGCTGTTTTTT. This sequence encodes CASYRQSNTGELFF.

This clone was seen only once. The CDR3 DNA follows: TGTGCCAGTAGTATAGTAGGAGGACACTACGAGCAGTACTTC. Its translation: CASSIVGGHYEQYF. The chain recombines TRBV19 with TRBJ2-7; tentatively, D is TRBD1 or TRBD2 (5 bases each). V lost 1 base and J lost 3, with 10 bases in between. Per germline, CDR1 LNHDA and CDR2 SQIVND (reference sequence). The CDR3 has 14 amino acids.

V usage is TRBV27 and J usage is TRBJ2-1; D might be TRBD1 (5 bases). The CDR3 is made up of 15 amino acids. The germline CDR1 and CDR2 sequences are MNHEY and SMNVEV (reference sequence). Trimming removed 4 bases from V and 0 bases from J, with 10 bases in between. CDR3 nucleotides: TGTGCCAGCAGTTCTCACGACAGCTCCTACAATGAGCAGTTCTTC. Protein sequence: CASSSHDSSYNEQFF.

The chain recombines TRBV27 with TRBJ2-3, with 10 bases lining up with TRBD2. Losses at the gene ends were 2 bases for V and 2 bases for J; bases not matched to a gene: 7. The CDR3 loop spans 17 amino acids. CDR1 is MNHEY and CDR2 is SMNVEV in the germline V gene (reference sequence). The CDR3 spells CASSLLAGAKNTDTQYF. CDR3 bases: TGTGCCAGCAGTTTACTAGCGGGGGCGAAAAACACAGATACGCAGTATTTT.

V gene TRBV18 combines with J gene TRBJ2-1; TRBD1 matches at 7 bases. Germline V gene lookup returns CDR1 KGHSH and CDR2 LQKENI. Unmatched junction bases numbered 10, after V lost 8 bases and J lost 3 bases. The CDR3 loop spans 15 amino acids. CDR3 sequence reads: CASAPLGQNYNEQFF. The CDR3 nucleotides read TGTGCCAGCGCGCCACTGGGACAGAACTACAATGAGCAGTTCTTC.

The chain joins TRBV19 to TRBJ2-5; D unclear. CDR1 and CDR2 (germline): LNHDA, SQIVND (reference sequence). With 3 bases removed from V and 5 bases from J, the gap between germline ends came to 16 bases. CDR3 length: 15 residues. CDR3 nucleotides: TGTGCCAGTAGTATGGTAGTCGGTCAAGACGAGACCCAGTACTTC. This gives the protein CASSMVVGQDETQYF.

V gene TRBV29-1 combines with J gene TRBJ1-1; 9 bases match TRBD1. Germline lookup yields CDR1 SQVTM and CDR2 ANQGSEA. This CDR3 contains 13 residues. The ends lost 4 bases at V and 4 bases at J; junction bases unmatched: 4. DNA for the CDR3: TGCAGCGTTGTACCGGGACAGGGCACTGAAGCTTTCTTT. Residues: CSVVPGQGTEAFF.

The rearrangement links TRBV27 to TRBJ1-2; D not certain. Germline V CDR1 and CDR2: MNHEY, SMNVEV (reference sequence). Trimming took off 6 bases at V and 4 bases at J, with 15 bases between the two ends. The CDR3 runs to 14 residues. Here the CDR3 reads CASSPGVVSYGYTF. CDR3 coding DNA: TGTGCCAGCAGCCCCGGGGTAGTTAGCTATGGCTACACCTTC.

This clone occurred a few times. This chain joins TRBV9 and TRBJ2-3, with D perhaps being TRBD1 or TRBD2 (5 bases each). CDR3 size: 17 residues. V was pared by 4 bases and J by 1 base, with 19 bases between. The germline gives CDR1 SGDLS, CDR2 YYNGEE. The DNA of the CDR3 is TGTGCCAGCAGCCACAGTGGGGCCGTCGGGGGCACAGATACGCAGTATTTT. Protein product: CASSHSGAVGGTDTQYF.

The chain carries TRBV19 and TRBJ1-1; no clear D. Germline-derived CDR1 and CDR2 are LNHDA and SQIVND (reference sequence). This CDR3 spans 14 amino acids. Trimming cost V 10 bases and J 4 bases, with 19 bases left between them. The CDR3, as DNA: TGTGCCACCACTAGAGCTCCGGCAGGCACTGAAGCTTTCTTT. It yields the protein CATTRAPAGTEAFF.

The V and J genes are TRBV12-5 and TRBJ1-5; no clear D gene. There are 13 residues in the CDR3. CDR1 is LGHNT, CDR2 FRNRAP, per germline. The V and J ends lost 3 bases and 4 bases respectively, with 7 bases between them. The CDR3 DNA is TGTGCTAGTGGTTTCGAGGCGAATCAGCCCCAGCATTTT. Translating it yields CASGFEANQPQHF.

The chain carries TRBV4-1 and TRBJ2-7, with D uncertain. The CDR3 runs to 14 residues. V lost 1 base and J lost 2, with 9 bases in between. CDR1 MGHRA and CDR2 YSYEKL come from the germline V gene. The CDR3 loop is CASSQAGRTYEQYF. The CDR3 DNA follows: TGCGCCAGCAGCCAAGCTGGAAGGACCTACGAGCAGTACTTC.

This sequence joins TRBV7-5 and TRBJ2-1; TRBD2, the table's D call, lacks a check against the DNA. TRBV7-5 is an annotated pseudogene. The CDR3 runs 15 residues. The CDR3 nucleotides read TGTGCCAGAAGCTTAGCCCTAGCGGGAGGCAATGAGCAGTTCTTC. Its translation is CARSLALAGGNEQFF.

The DNA for the CDR3 is TGCGCCAGCAGCCAAGATCTCTTGTCGCTGGCCGGGGGTGTCTACTCTGGAAACACCATATATTTT. This codes for CASSQDLLSLAGGVYSGNTIYF. This chain uses TRBV4-3 with TRBJ1-3; TRBD1 is a possible D gene (5 bases). V lost 0 bases and J 0 bases, leaving 27 bases between the germline ends. Germline V gene lookup returns CDR1 LGHNA and CDR2 YSLEER. The CDR3 loop spans 22 amino acids.

The chain is built from TRBV4-2 and TRBJ1-1; D remains ambiguous. Trimming pared 0 bases from V and 4 bases from J, leaving 9 bases between. This CDR3 is 14 amino acids long. Germline loops: CDR1 LGHNA, CDR2 YNFKEQ. The CDR3 sequence is CASSQDPPGTEAFF. The CDR3, as DNA: TGTGCCAGCAGCCAAGATCCCCCGGGCACTGAAGCTTTCTTT.

CDR3 in amino acids: CASSQSDLAGLSGNTIYF. The CDR3 DNA reads as TGTGCCAGCAGCCAGTCGGACCTCGCAGGGCTCTCTGGAAACACCATATATTTT. The V and J genes are TRBV3-1 (or the pseudogene TRBV3-2) and TRBJ1-3; maybe TRBD1 (5 bases). Germline V gene sequence: CDR1 LGHDT, CDR2 YNNKEL (reference sequence). V was shortened by 3 bases and J by 0 bases, with 18 bases between the two germline ends. The CDR3 has 18 residues.